The 26 T cell receptor beta chains below were found in one sample sequenced in a study of T cells in Graves' hyperthyroidism and ophthalmopathy. Amplified TCR beta CDR3 regions derived from RNA transcripts. Carried out on the TCR CDR3, a first-round RT-PCR used the HTBI primer set. In TCRdb, the multiplex PCR reads were re-called with MiXCR into one record per CDR3 protein. The profile shows approximately 600,000 distinct CDR3 sequences, less than 25% of them singletons. Sequencing was performed on blood. The source is a man aged 25-45 years with Graves' ophthalmopathy.

This rearrangement joins TRBV20-1 to TRBJ2-2; 8 bases match TRBD1. J lost 1 base, V lost 1 base, and 2 bases had no gene match. The germline V gene has CDR1 DFQATT and CDR2 SNEGSKA (reference sequence). The CDR3 spans 15 residues. CDR3 region: CSARVGTGNTGELFF. CDR3 sequence (DNA): TGCAGTGCTAGAGTAGGGACAGGGAACACCGGGGAGCTGTTTTTT.

The V gene is TRBV24-1, the J gene TRBJ2-2; D uncertain. From germline, CDR1 is KGHDR and CDR2 SFDVKD. This CDR3 comprises 13 residues. Trimming removed 4 bases at V and 6 bases at J, with 8 bases between. CDR3 residues: CATSEPGAGELFF. The DNA of the CDR3 is TGTGCCACCAGTGAACCAGGAGCCGGGGAGCTGTTTTTT.

This clonotype was seen a handful of times. A read error may account for a junction end that differs from germline. The chain recombines TRBV24-1 with TRBJ1-5; 9 bases are a match to TRBD1. The germline V gene encodes CDR1 KGHDR and CDR2 SFDVKD. The CDR3 runs 19 residues. The CDR3 protein is CTTSDPGQGIHYSNQPQHF. DNA for the CDR3: TGTACCACCAGTGATCCGGGACAGGGCATTCATTATAGCAATCAGCCCCAGCATTTT.

This clonotype has at least ten counts. V gene TRBV2 combines with J gene TRBJ2-7; tentatively, D is TRBD2 (5 bases). Germline V gene data show CDR1 as SNHLY and CDR2 as FYNNEI. Trimming took 2 bases from V and 1 from J, leaving 12 bases between them. This CDR3 has 15 residues. The DNA for the CDR3 is TGTGCCAGCAGTGAAACGGGGAGACCTTCCTACGAGCAGTACTTC. Amino acid sequence: CASSETGRPSYEQYF.

The chain links TRBV5-4 to TRBJ1-5; tentatively, D is TRBD1 (6 bases). Germline-derived CDR1 and CDR2 are SGHNT and YYREEE (reference sequence). The CDR3 has 15 residues. Trimming left V 0 bases short and J 7 bases short, with 14 bases between. The CDR3 region has the DNA TGTGCCAGCAGCTTGGCAAAGGGGGGAAGGCAGCCCCAGCATTTT. This encodes CASSLAKGGRQPQHF.

The chain recombines TRBV30 with TRBJ2-2, with 8 bases aligning to TRBD1. V was clipped by 5 bases and J by 8 bases; unmatched bases: 4. Germline assignment: CDR1 GTSNPN and CDR2 SVGIG (reference sequence). The length of the CDR3 is 12 residues. The CDR3 region has the DNA TGTGCCTGGGACAGGGGTTCAGGGGAGCTGTTTTTT. This encodes CAWDRGSGELFF.

In its sample, this clonotype was seen many times. V usage is TRBV12-3 or TRBV12-4 and J usage is TRBJ1-3; D is perhaps TRBD1 (5 bases). Trimming cost V 6 bases and J 0 bases, with 6 bases left between them. This CDR3 is 13 amino acids long. The CDR3 reads CASRTASGNTIYF. In DNA, the CDR3 is TGTGCCAGCAGGACAGCCTCTGGAAACACCATATATTTT.

This clonotype came up many times. This chain joins TRBV11-2 and TRBJ2-1, with TRBD2 identical over 7 bases. The V and J ends lost 1 base and 4 bases, in that order; junction bases with no gene match: 7. Germline CDR1 reads SGHAT; CDR2 reads FQNNGV. This CDR3 is built from 16 residues. The CDR3 nucleotides are TGTGCCAGCAGCTTAGGTTCCGGGACTACATACAATGAGCAGTTCTTC. Translated, it gives CASSLGSGTTYNEQFF.

This clonotype was picked up many times. The CDR3 DNA follows: TGTGCCAGCAGTGTCGCGGCCGCGGGCTCTTTGCAGCCCCAGCATTTT. Translation gives CASSVAAAGSLQPQHF. This chain links TRBV2 with TRBJ1-5; D is unresolved. Germline CDR1 SNHLY, CDR2 FYNNEI. V dropped 4 bases and J dropped 7 bases, with 20 bases sitting between them. The CDR3 has 16 amino acids.

This clonotype was counted many times. This sequence joins TRBV5-1 and TRBJ2-7; D is perhaps TRBD2 (6 bases). The CDR3 is 14 amino acids. Germline CDR1 and CDR2: SGHRS and YFSETQ. Trimming took 0 bases from V and 3 from J, leaving 10 bases between them. In DNA, the CDR3 is TGCGCCAGCAGCTTGGGGACTACCGTCTACGAGCAGTACTTC. Translation: CASSLGTTVYEQYF. Based on the CDR3 plus reference TRBV5-1 and TRBJ2-7, the full variable domain is KAGVTQTPRYLIKTRGQQVTLSCSPISGHRSVSWYQQTPGQGLQFLFEYFSETQRNKGNFPGRFSGRQFSNSRSEMNVSTLELGDSALYLCASSLGTTVYEQYFGPGTRLTVT.

This sequence joins TRBV5-1 and TRBJ2-7, with a tentative D call TRBD2 (6 bases). This CDR3 has 12 amino acids. V lost 2 bases to trimming and J lost 7 bases, with 10 bases between them. CDR1 SGHRS and CDR2 YFSETQ come from the germline V gene. Here the CDR3 DNA reads TGCGCCAGCAGCTTCGAGGGAGGAGAGCAGTACTTC. As protein: CASSFEGGEQYF.

The chain couples TRBV28 to TRBJ1-6; the D is unclear. Germline V gene sequence: CDR1 MDHEN, CDR2 SYDVKM. V gave up 5 bases and J gave up 7 bases, with 15 bases separating them. The CDR3 runs to 15 residues. CDR3 sequence: CASSPNGFQNSPLHF. CDR3 sequence (DNA): TGTGCCAGCAGTCCAAACGGGTTCCAAAATTCACCCCTCCACTTT.

Ten or more counts support this clonotype. The chain carries TRBV7-8 and TRBJ2-3, with TRBD2 matching 14 bases. Germline-derived CDR1 and CDR2 are SGHVS and FQNEAQ. The V segment lost 4 bases and the J segment 3 bases; nucleotides outside the gene matches: 9. The CDR3 totals 18 residues. The CDR3 DNA is TGTGCCAGCAGCTGGCCGGGACTAGCGGGAGTAAGGACAGATACGCAGTATTTT. It specifies CASSWPGLAGVRTDTQYF.

The chain uses TRBV13 and TRBJ2-3, with 8 nucleotides matching TRBD2. CDR3 length: 18 amino acids. Trimming took 1 base from V and 4 from J; bases not matched to a gene: 13. Germline values: CDR1 PRHDT, CDR2 FYEKMQ (reference sequence). In DNA form, the CDR3 reads TGTGCCAGCAGCTTAGAAAAGGGGAGCGGGAGTTCGGCAGATACGCAGTATTTT. As protein: CASSLEKGSGSSADTQYF. Drawing the rest from reference TRBV13 and TRBJ2-3, the complete variable domain is AAGVIQSPRHLIKEKRETATLKCYPIPRHDTVYWYQQGPGQDPQFLISFYEKMQSDKGSIPDRFSAQQFSDYHSELNMSSLELGDSALYFCASSLEKGSGSSADTQYFGPGTRLTVL.

This clonotype was found a few times. The chain recombines TRBV16 with TRBJ2-2, with D possibly being TRBD2 (5 bases). CDR3 length equals 14 residues. Looked up from germline, CDR1 is KGHSY and CDR2 is FQNENV. V was cut by 4 bases and J by 5 bases, with 11 bases left in between. The CDR3 DNA reads TGTGCCAGCAGCCCGGAAACGGGGACCGGGGAGCTGTTTTTT. It yields the protein CASSPETGTGELFF.

This clonotype has at least ten counts. The chain carries TRBV28 and TRBJ2-5; D not certain. The CDR3 runs 15 residues. The germline gives CDR1 MDHEN, CDR2 SYDVKM. Deletions cut 6 bases from V and 2 bases from J, with 16 bases between. The CDR3 protein is CASSLPPALQETQYF. CDR3 coding DNA: TGTGCCAGCAGCCTCCCCCCCGCTCTTCAAGAGACCCAGTACTTC.

This clonotype was picked up many times. This rearrangement joins TRBV20-1 to TRBJ1-1; D is unclear. Germline V CDR1 and CDR2: DFQATT, SNEGSKA (reference sequence). V was shortened by 7 bases and J by 5 bases, with 5 bases between the two germline ends. This CDR3 has 9 residues. The CDR3 loop reads CSVGTEAFF. The CDR3 coding sequence is TGCAGTGTGGGAACTGAAGCTTTCTTT.

Comments on this clonotype: Given a much more abundant clone one base away, this may be a read error. This chain joins TRBV12-3 or TRBV12-4 and TRBJ2-7; possible D gene TRBD2, 6 bases. The length of the CDR3 is 18 residues. V dropped 3 bases and J dropped 1 base, with 22 bases sitting between them. The CDR3 here is CASSFWTGEYTPSYEQYF. DNA of the CDR3: TGTGCCAGCAGTTTTTGGACGGGAGAGTATACTCCTTCCTACGAGCAGTACTTC.

This clonotype was observed a few times. The chain is built from TRBV9 and TRBJ1-3; possibly TRBD1 for D (5 bases). The CDR3 is 14 amino acids. The germline gives CDR1 SGDLS, CDR2 YYNGEE. Between the trimmed V and J ends, which lost 3 bases and 0 bases, there was a span of 7 bases. The CDR3 here is CASSGGISGNTIYF. DNA of the CDR3: TGTGCCAGCAGCGGGGGGATCTCTGGAAACACCATATATTTT.

This chain joins TRBV9 and TRBJ1-6; D unclear. The CDR3 is 13 residues long. Deletions cut 6 bases from V and 9 bases from J, with 13 bases between. CDR1 and CDR2 (germline): SGDLS, YYNGEE. CDR3: CASTAGGSSPLHF. For the CDR3, the DNA is TGTGCCAGCACTGCCGGAGGGTCTTCACCCCTCCACTTT.

This clonotype turned up a few times. The chain links TRBV28 to TRBJ1-4; TRBD1 might be the D (5 bases). Trimming removed 6 bases from V and 4 bases from J, with 12 bases in between. Germline V gene lookup returns CDR1 MDHEN and CDR2 SYDVKM. This CDR3 is built from 14 residues. The CDR3: CASSDSAFNEKLFF. CDR3 nucleotides: TGTGCCAGCAGCGACAGTGCCTTTAATGAAAAACTGTTTTTT. The full variable domain, completed using reference TRBV28 and TRBJ1-4, is DVKVTQSSRYLVKRTGEKVFLECVQDMDHENMFWYRQDPGLGLRLIYFSYDVKMKEKGDIPEGYSVSREKKERFSLILESASTNQTSMYLCASSDSAFNEKLFFGSGTQLSVL.

This clonotype was counted a few times. This chain uses TRBV5-1 with TRBJ1-4; TRBD1 matches 8 bases. Trimming at V came to 4 bases and at J to 7 bases, leaving 12 bases not matched to a gene. Germline values: CDR1 SGHRS, CDR2 YFSETQ. The CDR3 runs to 16 residues. DNA for the CDR3: TGCGCCAGCAGCCTATCAGGGGGCGAGTTTGGTGAAAAACTGTTTTTT. This sequence encodes CASSLSGGEFGEKLFF.

V gene TRBV20-1 combines with J gene TRBJ2-7; D uncertain. Per germline, CDR1 DFQATT and CDR2 SNEGSKA (reference sequence). This CDR3 is built from 16 residues. The V end lost 0 bases, the J end lost 2 bases, and 17 bases lay between the germline ends. The CDR3 loop reads CSARDHLAALPYEQYF. CDR3 nucleotides: TGCAGTGCTAGAGATCATCTGGCAGCGCTACCCTACGAGCAGTACTTC.

The V gene is TRBV7-9, the J gene TRBJ1-1; maybe TRBD1 (5 bases). V lost 6 bases and J 5 bases, leaving 16 bases between the germline ends. Per germline, CDR1 SEHNR and CDR2 FQNEAQ (reference sequence). This CDR3 has 14 residues. The CDR3 protein is CASRAEGSRTEAFF. In DNA, the CDR3 is TGTGCCAGCAGAGCGGAGGGGAGCAGGACTGAAGCTTTCTTT.

The table lists this clonotype with a count of one. The chain recombines TRBV9 with TRBJ2-3; D perhaps matches TRBD2 (6 bases). Trimming shortened V by 0 bases and J by 3 bases, and 14 bases separated the two germline ends. Germline V gene lookup returns CDR1 SGDLS and CDR2 YYNGEE. The CDR3 spans 16 residues. The CDR3 coding sequence is TGTGCCAGCAGCGTAGATGGAGGGAGTGGGACAGATACGCAGTATTTT. Its translation is CASSVDGGSGTDTQYF. The full variable domain, with the rest looked up from reference TRBV9 and TRBJ2-3, is DSGVTQTPKHLITATGQRVTLRCSPRSGDLSVYWYQQSLDQGLQFLIQYYNGEERAKGNILERFSAQQFPDLHSELNLSSLELGDSALYFCASSVDGGSGTDTQYFGPGTRLTVL.

On this clonotype itself: One base away lies a much larger clone, so this may be a sequencing read error. This sequence joins TRBV30 and TRBJ1-4, with D possibly TRBD1 on 5 matching bases. The CDR3 loop spans 14 amino acids. CDR1 is GTSNPN, CDR2 SVGIG, per germline (reference sequence). The CDR3, as DNA: TGTGCCTGGAGGAAGGTCGGGGCTAATGAAAAACTGCTTTTT. Amino acid sequence: CAWRKVGANEKLLF.